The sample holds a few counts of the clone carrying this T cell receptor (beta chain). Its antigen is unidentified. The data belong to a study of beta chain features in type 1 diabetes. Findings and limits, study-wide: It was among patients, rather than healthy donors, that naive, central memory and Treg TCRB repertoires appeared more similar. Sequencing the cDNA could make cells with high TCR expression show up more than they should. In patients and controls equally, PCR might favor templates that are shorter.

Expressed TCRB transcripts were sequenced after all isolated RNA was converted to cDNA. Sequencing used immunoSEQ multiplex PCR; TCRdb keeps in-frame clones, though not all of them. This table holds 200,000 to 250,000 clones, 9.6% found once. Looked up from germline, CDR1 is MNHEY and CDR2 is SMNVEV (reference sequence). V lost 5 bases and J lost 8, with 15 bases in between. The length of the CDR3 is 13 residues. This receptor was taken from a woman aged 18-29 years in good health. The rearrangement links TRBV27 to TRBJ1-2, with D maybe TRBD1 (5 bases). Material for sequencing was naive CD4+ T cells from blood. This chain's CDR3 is CASSLGGFMGYTF. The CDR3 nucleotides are TGTGCCAGCAGTCTCGGGGGGTTTATGGGCTACACCTTC.